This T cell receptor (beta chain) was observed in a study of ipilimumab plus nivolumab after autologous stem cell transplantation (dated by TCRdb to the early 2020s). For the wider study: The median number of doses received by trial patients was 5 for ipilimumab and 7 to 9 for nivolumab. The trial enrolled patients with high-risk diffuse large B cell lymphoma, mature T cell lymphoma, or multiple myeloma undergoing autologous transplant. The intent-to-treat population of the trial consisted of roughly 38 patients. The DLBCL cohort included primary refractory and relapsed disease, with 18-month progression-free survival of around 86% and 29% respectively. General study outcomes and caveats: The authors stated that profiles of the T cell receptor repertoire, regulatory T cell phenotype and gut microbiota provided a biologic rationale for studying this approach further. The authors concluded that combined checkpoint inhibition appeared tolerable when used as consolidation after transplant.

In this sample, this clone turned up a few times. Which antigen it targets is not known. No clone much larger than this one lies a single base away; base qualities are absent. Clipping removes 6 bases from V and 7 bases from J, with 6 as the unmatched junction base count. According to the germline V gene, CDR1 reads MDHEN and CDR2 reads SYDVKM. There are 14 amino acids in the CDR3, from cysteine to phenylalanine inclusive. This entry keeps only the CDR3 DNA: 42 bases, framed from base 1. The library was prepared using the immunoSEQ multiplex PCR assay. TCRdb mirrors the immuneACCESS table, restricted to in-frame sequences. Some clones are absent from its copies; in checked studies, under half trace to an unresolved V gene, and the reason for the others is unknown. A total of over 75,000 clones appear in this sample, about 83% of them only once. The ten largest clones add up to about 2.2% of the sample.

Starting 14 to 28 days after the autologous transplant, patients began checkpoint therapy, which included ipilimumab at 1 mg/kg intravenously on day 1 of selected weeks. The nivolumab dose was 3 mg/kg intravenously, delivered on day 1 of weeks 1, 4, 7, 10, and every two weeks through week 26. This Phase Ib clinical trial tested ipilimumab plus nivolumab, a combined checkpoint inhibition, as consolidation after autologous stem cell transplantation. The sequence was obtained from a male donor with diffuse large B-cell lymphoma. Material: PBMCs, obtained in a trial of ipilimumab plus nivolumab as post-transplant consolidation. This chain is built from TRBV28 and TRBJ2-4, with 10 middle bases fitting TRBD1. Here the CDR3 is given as CASRATGGANIQYF. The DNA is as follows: TGTGCCAGCAGGGCGACAGGGGGCGCGAACATTCAGTACTTC.